This is a list of T cell receptor beta chains from one sample in a study of regulatory T cells in long-lasting Graves disease. MiXCR, run by TCRdb on the multiplex PCR reads, gives a single entry per CDR3 protein. The sample includes 420,000 or so distinct CDR3 sequences, around 17% of them seen just once. These data also formed part of another study, on T cells in Graves' hyperthyroidism and ophthalmopathy.

Material: peripheral blood mononuclear cells (PBMCs), obtained at new diagnosis, from a patient treated with antithyroid drugs. Receptors were obtained from a woman under 30 with Graves disease. Each CDR3 is given without its conserved first and last residue. Clone size, where shown, is once, few, many, or a class for clones that have expanded.

>many|TRBJ2-2|TRBV27
ASRNGGTGELF
>.|TRBJ2-3|TRBV5-1
ASSLEAPPTDTQY
>.|TRBJ1-2|TRBV16
ASSQYRDGRQGLRGYT
>.|TRBJ2-3|TRBV10-2
ASSDGLAEDTDTQY
>many|TRBJ2-1|TRBV7-3
ASSLLAGGYSEQF
>many|TRBJ2-1|TRBV28
ASSSRTSPLRYNEQF
>many|TRBJ2-1|TRBV20-1
SAFRESSYNEQF
>few|TRBJ1-1|TRBV7-9
ASSVQNRNTEAF
>.|TRBJ1-3|TRBV10-3
AISEEGSGNTIY
>.|TRBJ1-1|TRBV9
ASSPARPVSGAEAF
>many|TRBJ2-7|TRBV29-1
SVLNWWDRDYEQY
>many|TRBJ1-1|TRBV11-1
ASSHSPTSGQGITF
>few|TRBJ2-7|TRBV28
ASTKDKATYEQY
>few|TRBJ2-2|TRBV3-1
ASNAARAGELF
>many|TRBJ2-1|TRBV29-1
SVEGLAGVNEQF
>.|TRBJ2-7|TRBV12-3/TRBV12-4
ASSWDPSGSSYEQY
>.|TRBJ2-3|TRBV19
ASSSRTGAADTQY
>.|TRBJ2-7|TRBV7-9
ASSLVAGVLYEQY
>few|TRBJ2-1|TRBV7-2
ASSFRGSFYNEQF
>few|TRBJ2-5|TRBV20-1
SARGGLETQY
>.|TRBJ1-5|TRBV28
ASSSRDRRTQPQH
>few|TRBJ1-2|TRBV3-1
ASSHSSPTGASGYT
>many|TRBJ2-1|TRBV28
ASSIRDRGKNEQF
>.|TRBJ1-3|TRBV12-3/TRBV12-4
ASSFPEGNTIY
>.|TRBJ1-1|TRBV30
AWSWAGATEAF
>many|TRBJ2-1|TRBV3-1
ASSQAELNEQF
>many|TRBJ1-4|TRBV28
ASDGDENEKLF
>.|TRBJ2-3|TRBV28
ASSFTGSLGADTQY
>many|TRBJ2-7|TRBV7-2
ASRIDRGREQY
>many|TRBJ2-7|TRBV11-2
ASSQETSANYEQY
>many|TRBJ2-7|TRBV11-2
ASSSYGQGTTYEQY
>many|TRBJ2-1|TRBV28
ASSLDMGRGPSNEQF
>few|TRBJ2-7|TRBV5-1
ASSASGLALTYEQY
>once|TRBJ2-1|TRBV3-1
ASSPGGLAGSLNEQF
>many|TRBJ1-4|TRBV28
ASSWFRLATNEKLF
>many|TRBJ2-7|TRBV3-1
ASSQVTSGKYEQY
>.|TRBJ1-1|TRBV6-4
ASRAQMDTEAF
>many|TRBJ1-5|TRBV28
ASSFGSPNQPQH
>few|TRBJ1-5|TRBV19
ASSMTGQGATSNQPQH
>.|TRBJ1-2|TRBV20-1
SARDRDRGPYGYT
>.|TRBJ1-2|TRBV27
ASSTTGAYGYT
>many|TRBJ2-3|TRBV11-3
ASSHPDKGEGGNTDTQY
>many|TRBJ2-5|TRBV10-3
AISERAPRQGLKNEETQY
>.|TRBJ1-2|TRBV12-3/TRBV12-4
ASSLEGGDGYT
>many|TRBJ2-4|TRBV28
ASRASGGSQNIQY
>.|TRBJ2-1|TRBV9
ASSEEMRGTSGSQF
>many|TRBJ2-7|TRBV28
ASMGQPYEQY